Listed here are 18 T cell receptor beta chains from one sample, sequenced in a study of T cell changes during pregnancy in multiple sclerosis. The table came from immunoSEQ multiplex PCR; TCRdb's copy has only in-frame clones and leaves some out. The data contain approximately 88,000 clones, about 94% of them singletons. The specimen was peripheral blood, collected in the third trimester of pregnancy. The receptors shown here come from a female donor with multiple sclerosis, enrolled in a pregnancy study.

The chain combines TRBV28 with TRBJ1-1, with a tentative D call TRBD1 (5 bases). Germline assignment: CDR1 MDHEN and CDR2 SYDVKM. The CDR3 extends over 12 amino acids. V was shortened by 8 bases and J by 3 bases, with 10 bases between the two germline ends. The CDR3 DNA follows: TGTGCCAGCCGCGACAGCCACACTGAAGCTTTCTTT. Translated: CASRDSHTEAFF.

V is TRBV4-1 and J is TRBJ2-7; the match to TRBD2 covers 7 bases. Germline V gene lookup returns CDR1 MGHRA and CDR2 YSYEKL. CDR3 length: 17 residues. After removal of 1 base from V and 0 bases from J, the junction contained 9 bases not matched to a gene. The CDR3 coding sequence is TGCGCCAGCAGCCAAGTCCGGGGAGGGACTCGCTCCTACGAGCAGTACTTC. Amino acid sequence: CASSQVRGGTRSYEQYF.

The rearrangement joins TRBV11-2 to TRBJ2-3; D gene uncertain. The CDR3 spans 14 residues. V lost 4 bases to trimming and J lost 3 bases, with 11 bases between them. Germline CDR1 is SGHAT and CDR2 is FQNNGV. CDR3 DNA sequence: TGTGCCAGCAGCTCCCAGGCGCATACAGATACGCAGTATTTT. Amino acid sequence: CASSSQAHTDTQYF.

The chain carries TRBV9 and TRBJ2-2, with 10 bases that match TRBD1. This CDR3 has 13 residues. Looked up from germline, CDR1 is SGDLS and CDR2 is YYNGEE. The V segment lost 7 bases and the J segment 6 bases; nucleotides outside the gene matches: 3. The CDR3 here is CASSGQGAGELFF. The CDR3 DNA reads TGTGCCAGCTCCGGACAGGGGGCCGGGGAGCTGTTTTTT.

The chain links TRBV28 to TRBJ2-1; TRBD2 aligns across 12 bases. Trimming cost V 5 bases and J 9 bases; bases outside gene matches: 14. Germline CDR1 MDHEN, CDR2 SYDVKM. The CDR3 totals 17 residues. The CDR3 sequence is CASSTTSGSLMSSEQFF. For the CDR3, the DNA is TGTGCCAGCAGTACGACTAGCGGGAGTCTAATGTCCAGTGAGCAGTTCTTC. Using reference TRBV28 and TRBJ2-1 for the parts outside the CDR3, the full variable domain is DVKVTQSSRYLVKRTGEKVFLECVQDMDHENMFWYRQDPGLGLRLIYFSYDVKMKEKGDIPEGYSVSREKKERFSLILESASTNQTSMYLCASSTTSGSLMSSEQFFGPGTRLTVL.

This sequence joins TRBV10-1 and TRBJ2-7; 9 bases agree with TRBD1. The CDR3 is 14 amino acids. The germline V gene encodes CDR1 WNHNN and CDR2 SYGVQD (reference sequence). Losses at the gene ends were 7 bases for V and 1 base for J; bases not matched to a gene: 5. CDR3 coding DNA: TGCGCCAGCATCCCGGGACAGGGATCCTACGAGCAGTACTTC. Amino acids: CASIPGQGSYEQYF.

J is TRBJ2-7 and V is TRBV7-9, with TRBD2 as a possible D gene (5 bases). V lost 5 bases and J 2 bases, leaving 10 bases between the germline ends. CDR1 is SEHNR and CDR2 is FQNEAQ in the germline V gene (reference sequence). CDR3 size: 13 residues. The CDR3 DNA reads TGTGCCAGCAGCAGCGGACTGCCCTACGAGCAGTACTTC. It translates to CASSSGLPYEQYF.

The CDR3 sequence: CASSPSRGDGSEQYF. The CDR3 DNA reads TGCGCCAGCAGCCCGTCCAGGGGGGATGGAAGCGAGCAGTACTTC. This chain uses TRBV5-1 with TRBJ2-7; a possible D gene is TRBD1 (7 bases). The CDR3 length is 15 residues. The V end was cut by 4 bases, the J end by 6 bases, with 20 bases between. Germline CDR1 and CDR2: SGHRS and YFSETQ.

The rearrangement uses TRBV11-2 and TRBJ2-2; D is unresolved. This CDR3 contains 17 residues. Trimming removed 5 bases at V and 0 bases at J, with 16 bases between. Germline lookup yields CDR1 SGHAT and CDR2 FQNNGV. CDR3 DNA: TGTGCCAGCAGCGTGGAAGCGACCGGCCCGAACACCGGGGAGCTGTTTTTT. It encodes CASSVEATGPNTGELFF.

This chain connects TRBV9 to TRBJ2-1; 10 bases align to TRBD2. The V and J ends lost 2 bases and 1 base, in that order; junction bases with no gene match: 3. CDR1 is SGDLS, CDR2 YYNGEE, per germline. The CDR3 covers 16 residues. CDR3 sequence (DNA): TGTGCCAGCAGCGTTCGGACTAGCGGTTCCTACAATGAGCAGTTCTTC. Protein product: CASSVRTSGSYNEQFF.

The V gene is TRBV28, the J gene TRBJ2-7, with 8 bases that match TRBD1. CDR3 length: 13 amino acids. Germline-derived CDR1 and CDR2 are MDHEN and SYDVKM. V shed 9 bases and J 3 bases; nucleotides not matched to a gene: 7. The CDR3: CASRQGTLYEQYF. CDR3 DNA sequence: TGTGCCAGTAGACAGGGGACGCTCTACGAGCAGTACTTC.

This clone was observed a few times. The chain is built from TRBV5-7 and TRBJ2-2, with TRBD2 identical over 11 bases. TRBV5-7 is an open reading frame, and its role is uncertain. With V trimmed by 4 bases and J by 4 bases, 6 bases remained unmatched. The length of the CDR3 is 16 residues. CDR3 sequence reads: CASSPGLAALTGELFF. Written as DNA, the CDR3 is TGTGCCAGCAGCCCGGGACTAGCGGCCCTCACCGGGGAGCTGTTTTTT.

In DNA form, the CDR3 reads TGTGCCAGTAGTATCCTCGGGGAGGGGCTGAACACTGAAGCTTTCTTT. This gives the protein CASSILGEGLNTEAFF. This sequence joins TRBV19 and TRBJ1-1; the D gene is possibly TRBD1 (5 bases). Trimming took off 3 bases at V and 0 bases at J, with 14 bases between the two ends. This CDR3 has 16 amino acids. CDR1 and CDR2 (germline): LNHDA, SQIVND (reference sequence).

The chain employs TRBV5-1 and TRBJ1-5, with D unresolved. The CDR3 length is 14 residues. Trimming stripped 0 bases from V and 4 bases from J, with 8 bases between. CDR1 is SGHRS and CDR2 is YFSETQ in the germline V gene. This chain's CDR3 is CASSLGQDNQPQHF. The CDR3 DNA follows: TGCGCCAGCAGCTTGGGACAAGATAATCAGCCCCAGCATTTT. The entire variable domain, with the rest obtained from reference TRBV5-1 and TRBJ1-5, is as follows: KAGVTQTPRYLIKTRGQQVTLSCSPISGHRSVSWYQQTPGQGLQFLFEYFSETQRNKGNFPGRFSGRQFSNSRSEMNVSTLELGDSALYLCASSLGQDNQPQHFGDGTRLSIL.

The chain is built from TRBV10-3 and TRBJ2-5; no reliable D call. Trimming left V 0 bases short and J 2 bases short, with 7 bases between. Looked up from germline, CDR1 is ENHRY and CDR2 is SYGVKD. The CDR3 runs to 14 residues. CDR3 nucleotides: TGTGCCATCAGTGAGTCAGACATGCAAGAGACCCAGTACTTC. Amino acids: CAISESDMQETQYF.

J is TRBJ2-7 and V is TRBV28, with D maybe TRBD1 (6 bases). The ends were cut back, 2 bases at V and 1 base at J, with 18 bases in the middle. CDR3 length: 17 residues. CDR1 and CDR2 (germline): MDHEN, SYDVKM. CDR3 loop: CASSLVFRTATSYEQYF. CDR3 bases: TGTGCCAGCAGTTTAGTGTTTCGGACAGCGACTTCCTACGAGCAGTACTTC.

With respect to this clone: The sample holds other DNA sequences that translate to the same CDR3. The chain links TRBV5-1 to TRBJ2-5, with D possibly matching TRBD2 (6 bases). The CDR3 sequence is 14 residues long. Germline V gene data show CDR1 as SGHRS and CDR2 as YFSETQ. V was trimmed by 0 bases and J by 1 base, leaving 7 bases between them. In DNA form, the CDR3 reads TGCGCCAGCAGCTTGGCGGGAGCCCAAGAGACCCAGTACTTC. This gives the protein CASSLAGAQETQYF.

This clone has just one count. The V call is TRBV5-4, the J call TRBJ2-2; D is undetermined. This CDR3 comprises 13 residues. Trimming removed 4 bases at V and 0 bases at J, with 4 bases between. Germline loops: CDR1 SGHNT, CDR2 YYREEE (reference sequence). This CDR3 reads CASSPSNTGELFF. DNA for the CDR3: TGTGCCAGCAGCCCCTCGAACACCGGGGAGCTGTTTTTT.